Each of the 21 T cell receptor beta chains below was sequenced from the same sample in a study of blood T cell repertoires in COVID-19. The repertoire was sequenced with immunoSEQ multiplex PCR; TCRdb's copy has only in-frame clones and lacks some. Of 150,000 to 180,000 clones listed, 65% to 90% are singletons. Source material: peripheral blood. These receptors were obtained from a woman aged 55-70 years with COVID-19, enrolled during active disease.

The chain couples TRBV11-2 to TRBJ2-5, with TRBD2 identical over 8 bases. V was pared by 0 bases and J by 6 bases, with 12 bases of the junction left unmatched. The CDR3 runs 17 residues. The V gene's germline CDR1 is SGHAT and CDR2 FQNNGV. The CDR3, as DNA: TGTGCCAGCAGCTTAGAAGTAGGCGGGGGGCTTGAGAAGACCCAGTACTTC. Its translation: CASSLEVGGGLEKTQYF.

The chain is built from TRBV3-1 (or the pseudogene TRBV3-2) and TRBJ2-4; D ambiguous. Germline CDR1 is LGHDT and CDR2 is YNNKEL (reference sequence). The germline V and J ends were trimmed by 2 bases and 5 bases, with 7 bases remaining between them. The CDR3 consists of 13 residues. This CDR3 reads CASSQRLENIQYF. Here the CDR3 DNA reads TGTGCCAGCAGCCAAAGACTTGAAAACATTCAGTACTTC.

The chain combines TRBV15 with TRBJ2-2, with a weak D call TRBD1 (6 bases). This CDR3 has 14 amino acids. Germline values: CDR1 LNHNV, CDR2 YYDKDF (reference sequence). Trimming pared 0 bases from V and 5 bases from J, leaving 7 bases between. Here the CDR3 reads CATSRDRGTGELFF. The CDR3 region has the DNA TGTGCCACCAGCAGAGACAGGGGTACCGGGGAGCTGTTTTTT.

V and J are TRBV28 and TRBJ1-6; 9 bases line up with TRBD1. The CDR3 length is 16 residues. Germline-derived CDR1 and CDR2 are MDHEN and SYDVKM. V lost 5 bases to trimming and J lost 8 bases; unmatched junction nucleotides: 10. CDR3 sequence reads: CASSDPTGTGYSPLHF. CDR3 DNA sequence: TGTGCCAGCAGTGACCCTACCGGGACAGGGTATTCACCCCTCCACTTT.

V is TRBV19 and J is TRBJ1-2, with D tentatively TRBD1 (6 bases). The CDR3 sequence is 13 residues long. The V and J ends lost 8 bases and 6 bases respectively, with 16 bases between them. Germline CDR1 and CDR2: LNHDA and SQIVND (reference sequence). The CDR3 bases are TGTGCCAGTCGTACCGGGACAAGTGATGGCTACACCTTC. It codes for CASRTGTSDGYTF.

The chain employs TRBV15 and TRBJ2-5; 8 bases map to TRBD2. The CDR3 runs to 15 residues. The ends lost 1 base at V and 5 bases at J; junction bases unmatched: 6. Germline CDR1 LNHNV, CDR2 YYDKDF (reference sequence). The CDR3 sequence: CATSRGPGGPETQYF. The CDR3 DNA is TGTGCCACCAGCAGAGGCCCGGGGGGGCCTGAGACCCAGTACTTC.

A remark on this clone: Other DNA sequences in the same sample also yield this CDR3. CDR3 in DNA: TGTGCCAGTAGTATTAGAGGATATGGCTACACCTTC. Its translation is CASSIRGYGYTF. This chain uses TRBV19 with TRBJ1-2; D remains unclear. There are 12 residues in the CDR3. Trimming left V 3 bases short and J 5 bases short, with 7 bases between. Germline loops: CDR1 LNHDA, CDR2 SQIVND (reference sequence).

The chain employs TRBV6-1 and TRBJ1-6; D may be TRBD1 (5 bases). V was trimmed by 2 bases and J by 7 bases, leaving 12 bases between them. The germline V gene encodes CDR1 MNHNS and CDR2 SASEGT. The CDR3 contains 15 residues. The CDR3 DNA reads as TGTGCCAGCAGTGAATCCCAGGGAGGCAATTCACCCCTCCACTTT. Translation gives CASSESQGGNSPLHF.

This chain joins TRBV7-2 and TRBJ2-3; 9 bases map to TRBD2. V lost 3 bases, J lost 1 base, and 5 bases stayed unmatched. This CDR3 has 16 residues. Germline V gene data show CDR1 as SGHTA and CDR2 as FQGNSA. CDR3 sequence (DNA): TGTGCCAGCAGCTTGGGCGGGGGGGCCGGCACAGATACGCAGTATTTT. The encoded protein is CASSLGGGAGTDTQYF.

The chain links TRBV5-1 to TRBJ2-7; 15 bases fit TRBD2. Germline trimming cut 4 bases from V and 3 bases from J; bases unmatched to any gene: 5. From germline, CDR1 is SGHRS and CDR2 YFSETQ. This CDR3 spans 16 amino acids. CDR3 nucleotides: TGCGCCAGCAGCCCGGGACTAGCGGGAGGCCTCTACGAGCAGTACTTC. Translated, it gives CASSPGLAGGLYEQYF.

The V gene is TRBV18, the J gene TRBJ1-2; D is undetermined. The CDR3 length is 14 residues. Germline V gene lookup returns CDR1 KGHSH and CDR2 LQKENI. Trimming cost V 3 bases and J 3 bases, with 11 bases left between them. The CDR3 reads CASSPRGIDYGYTF. The CDR3 DNA reads TGTGCCAGCTCACCCCGCGGGATTGACTATGGCTACACCTTC.

The V and J genes are TRBV29-1 and TRBJ2-5; D might be TRBD2 (6 bases). This CDR3 spans 15 amino acids. Trimming stripped 6 bases from V and 0 bases from J, with 17 bases between. In germline, CDR1 is SQVTM, CDR2 ANQGSEA. The CDR3 here is CSVVTSLSYQETQYF. The CDR3 DNA is TGCAGCGTGGTTACTAGCTTGTCGTACCAAGAGACCCAGTACTTC.

The chain carries TRBV7-9 and TRBJ1-3; 8 positions match TRBD1. V was clipped by 5 bases and J by 0 bases; unmatched bases: 6. Per the germline V gene, CDR1 is SEHNR and CDR2 is FQNEAQ (reference sequence). The CDR3 runs to 16 residues. In DNA form, the CDR3 reads TGTGCCAGCAGCGACCGACAGGGGAACTCTGGAAACACCATATATTTT. It is translated as CASSDRQGNSGNTIYF.

The chain joins TRBV18 to TRBJ2-5; 11 bases map to TRBD1. The CDR3 length is 14 residues. CDR1 and CDR2 from the germline V gene are KGHSH and LQKENI. With V trimmed by 7 bases and J by 5 bases, 6 bases remained unmatched. The DNA of the CDR3 is TGTGCCAGCTTCACCGGACAGGGGGCGGAGACCCAGTACTTC. Translated, it gives CASFTGQGAETQYF.

The chain couples TRBV15 to TRBJ2-1; 9 bases match TRBD2. V lost 3 bases and J lost 3; bases outside the gene matches: 3. This CDR3 comprises 15 residues. Germline V lookup: CDR1 LNHNV, CDR2 YYDKDF (reference sequence). The CDR3 nucleotides read TGTGCCACCAGCAGCCTAGCGGGACTCTACAATGAGCAGTTCTTC. It codes for CATSSLAGLYNEQFF.

V gene TRBV10-3 combines with J gene TRBJ1-2; possibly TRBD1 for D (5 bases). The V and J ends lost 0 bases and 1 base respectively, with 6 bases between them. CDR1 ENHRY and CDR2 SYGVKD come from the germline V gene. The CDR3 is 14 amino acids. The chain's CDR3 is CAISESTVNYGYTF. DNA for the CDR3: TGTGCCATCAGTGAGTCGACAGTTAACTATGGCTACACCTTC.

This clone was recorded a few times. This chain joins TRBV5-1 and TRBJ2-1; 9 bases align to TRBD2. The germline V gene encodes CDR1 SGHRS and CDR2 YFSETQ. CDR3 length: 14 amino acids. V was clipped by 0 bases and J by 13 bases; unmatched bases: 8. The CDR3 sequence is CASSLDSGRSLQFF. The CDR3 DNA is TGCGCCAGCAGCTTGGACAGCGGGAGGTCGCTTCAGTTCTTC.

The chain employs TRBV21-1 and TRBJ1-3. TRBV21-1 is an annotated pseudogene. This CDR3 region has 17 residues. The CDR3 protein is CASSKASGGEAGNTIYF. The CDR3 DNA follows: TGTGCCAGCAGCAAAGCGTCGGGCGGGGAGGCTGGAAACACCATATATTTT.

J is TRBJ1-4 and V is TRBV5-1; 8 bases are a match to TRBD1. The V gene's germline CDR1 is SGHRS and CDR2 YFSETQ. The CDR3 covers 15 residues. With V trimmed by 0 bases and J by 7 bases, 5 bases remained unmatched. CDR3 protein: CASSLVQGASEKLFF. The DNA for the CDR3 is TGCGCCAGCAGCTTGGTGCAGGGGGCCAGTGAAAAACTGTTTTTT. The entire variable domain, with the rest obtained from reference TRBV5-1 and TRBJ1-4, is as follows: KAGVTQTPRYLIKTRGQQVTLSCSPISGHRSVSWYQQTPGQGLQFLFEYFSETQRNKGNFPGRFSGRQFSNSRSEMNVSTLELGDSALYLCASSLVQGASEKLFFGSGTQLSVL.

The chain is built from TRBV25-1 and TRBJ1-2; TRBD1 might be the D (5 bases). Between the trimmed V and J ends, which lost 8 bases and 4 bases, there was a span of 11 bases. The CDR3 runs 12 residues. Germline V gives CDR1 MGHDK, CDR2 SYGVNS. The CDR3 DNA follows: TGTGCCAGCCACGACAGCTTCTATGGCTACACCTTC. Its protein is CASHDSFYGYTF.

This clone was detected only a few times. The V call is TRBV5-5, the J call TRBJ2-1; tentative D call: TRBD1 (6 bases). The CDR3 sequence is 15 residues long. V dropped 2 bases and J dropped 2 bases, with 11 bases sitting between them. The V gene's germline CDR1 is SGHKS and CDR2 YYEKEE (reference sequence). CDR3 residues: CASSFNREPYNEQFF. The CDR3 DNA reads TGTGCCAGCAGCTTTAACAGGGAGCCCTACAATGAGCAGTTCTTC.